The following is a T cell receptor beta chain sequence with its context. These data originate in a study of blood T cell repertoires in COVID-19. Study-wide background: The United States, Italy and Spain were the sources of the acute and convalescent COVID-19 samples.

As processed by the authors: Reference gene primers were amplified, and this amplification served to estimate nucleated cell counts. TCRdb's table, derived via immunoSEQ multiplex PCR, lists solely in-frame clones and lacks some. V, J and clone size are those of that table, while D and trimming were read from the DNA. The sample consists of a few hundred thousand clones, around 87% of them appearing once. Recruitment covered 20 to 25 US areas and drew participants whose ages spanned about 18 to 100 years. Participants had their cohort set by participant-reported clinical history. The TCR sequence derives from a man aged 35 to 55 in a cohort exposed to, infected with or recovered from COVID-19 (not recorded which). Sequencing was performed on PBMCs or T cells enriched from blood (not recorded which).

For the CDR3, the DNA is TGTGCCAGCAGCTTAAGGGGGGGACAGGCGCTTAGCACAGATACGCAGTATTTT. Translating it yields CASSLRGGQALSTDTQYF. The chain uses TRBV7-3 and TRBJ2-3; possibly TRBD1 for D (8 bases). The CDR3 contains 18 residues. The germline V gene encodes CDR1 SGHTA and CDR2 FQGTGA. V dropped 1 base and J dropped 0 bases, with 17 bases sitting between them.